The rows below give T cell receptor beta chains drawn from one sample of a study of identical twins. TCRdb re-called the 5' RACE reads through MiXCR, storing one row per CDR3 protein. In the table there are 450,000 or so distinct CDR3 sequences, 20% to 30% of which are singletons. The sample also formed part of further work on T cells expressing NK-cell markers.

Sequenced material: CD4+ T cells sorted from blood. These receptors were collected from a woman younger than 30 in good health. Both conserved end residues are part of each CDR3. Fields, in order: V gene, J gene, D gene, clone size, CDR3 DNA, CDR3 protein. The D gene is left open where the match is weak. Where a row states a size, it is once, few, many or the class of an expanded clone; other rows omit it.

>TRBV7-9|TRBJ2-6|NA|NA
TGTGCCAGCAGTGACAGGTTGGGGGGGGCCAACGTCCTGACTTTC
CASSDRLGGANVLTF
>TRBV5-1|TRBJ1-1|NA|NA
TGCGCCAGCAACACGGGGATAGGCACTGAAGCTTTCTTT
CASNTGIGTEAFF
>TRBV6-5|TRBJ1-2|TRBD1|NA
TGTGCCAGCAGTTCTCTGGCGGGACAGCCTAACTATGGCTACACCTTC
CASSSLAGQPNYGYTF
>TRBV20-1|TRBJ2-3|TRBD2|few
TGCAGCGGAAAGGGTAGCGGGGGGGTAGTAGATACGCAGTATTTT
CSGKGSGGVVDTQYF
>TRBV5-1|TRBJ2-3|TRBD2|few
TGCGCCAGCTGCTTGACTAGCGGGGACACAGATACGCAGTATTTT
CASCLTSGDTDTQYF
>TRBV5-4|TRBJ1-5|NA|NA
TGTGCCAGCAGCTGGGGGACTCCAGATAGCAATCAGCCCCAGCATTTT
CASSWGTPDSNQPQHF
>TRBV25-1|TRBJ2-3|NA|few
TGTGCCAGCAGTCCACTAGCTCTCCCGACTGATACGCAGTATTTT
CASSPLALPTDTQYF
>TRBV20-1|TRBJ2-3|NA|few
TGCAGTGCTTTGCAGGGAACAGATACGCAGTATTTT
CSALQGTDTQYF
>TRBV24-1|TRBJ2-3|TRBD2|NA
TGTGCCACCAGTGATGTCGGGGGGGATACGCAGTATTTT
CATSDVGGDTQYF
>TRBV10-3|TRBJ2-1|TRBD1|NA
TGTGCCATCAGAAACCCGACAGGGGGAGGACTAACGAGCTCCTACAATGAGCAGTTCTTC
CAIRNPTGGGLTSSYNEQFF
>TRBV25-1|TRBJ2-1|NA|NA
TGTGCCAGCCGTTGGCTGGCGCAGGAGCAGTTCTTC
CASRWLAQEQFF
>TRBV20-1|TRBJ2-2|NA|NA
TGCAGTGCTAGTATGAGGTCGAGACTGAACACCGGGGAGCTGTTTTTT
CSASMRSRLNTGELFF
>TRBV20-1|TRBJ1-2|NA|few
TGCAGTGCTAGAGATCGATCGGGCGGACATTATGGCTACACCTTC
CSARDRSGGHYGYTF
>TRBV12-3/TRBV12-4|TRBJ2-2|TRBD1|few
TGTGCCAGCAGGCCCCAGGGGGCGCGTTCGACCGGGGAGCTGTTTTTT
CASRPQGARSTGELFF
>TRBV20-1|TRBJ2-1|NA|few
TGCAGTGCTAGTAACCCAAACAATGAGCAGTTCTTC
CSASNPNNEQFF
>TRBV29-1|TRBJ2-1|TRBD2|many
TGCAGCGTCGGTCATCTTTTGACTAGCGTCTACAATGAGCAGTTCTTC
CSVGHLLTSVYNEQFF
>TRBV20-1|TRBJ2-7|NA|NA
TGCAGTGCTCTTGACGGCTACTCCTACGAGCAGTACTTC
CSALDGYSYEQYF
>TRBV11-2|TRBJ1-2|TRBD1|few
TGTGCCAGCAGGCAGGACGCGGGACAGTACTATGGCTACACCTTC
CASRQDAGQYYGYTF
>TRBV5-5|TRBJ2-3|TRBD1|NA
TGTGCCAGCAGCCGTGGACAGGCAGATACGCAGTATTTT
CASSRGQADTQYF
>TRBV15|TRBJ1-2|TRBD1|NA
TGTGCCACCCGGGACAGGGCTAACTATGGCTACACCTTC
CATRDRANYGYTF
>TRBV20-1|TRBJ2-1|TRBD2|few
TGCAGTGCTGGGACTAGCGGAGGGGTAGGCTACAATGAGCAGTTCTTC
CSAGTSGGVGYNEQFF
>TRBV5-1|TRBJ2-3|TRBD1|NA
TGCGCCAGCAGCTCCCGACAGGGGACAGATACGCAGTATTTT
CASSSRQGTDTQYF
>TRBV20-1|TRBJ1-3|NA|NA
TGCAGTGCTAAGCAAAACTCTGGAAACACCATATATTTT
CSAKQNSGNTIYF
>TRBV9|TRBJ1-6|NA|NA
TGTGCCAGCAGCGCCAAGGGACAACTTGATTCACCCCTCCACTTT
CASSAKGQLDSPLHF
>TRBV20-1|TRBJ2-3|TRBD2|NA
TGCAGTGCTCCGTCTAGCGGGGCCCCGAGAGATACGCAGTATTTT
CSAPSSGAPRDTQYF
>TRBV10-3|TRBJ1-5|TRBD1|few
TGTGCCATCAGGGCGGACAGGGGCGGCAATCAGCCCCAGCATTTT
CAIRADRGGNQPQHF
>TRBV20-1|TRBJ2-2|NA|NA
TGCAGTGCTAGAGGGACTCCCCAAGCCGGGGAGCTGTTTTTT
CSARGTPQAGELFF
>TRBV3-1|TRBJ2-7|NA|NA
TGTGCCAGCAGCCAAGTGGGTTTCTACGAGCAGTACTTC
CASSQVGFYEQYF
>TRBV5-1|TRBJ2-7|TRBD1|NA
TGCGCCAGCAGCTTCCGGGACAGGGCCTACGAGCAGTACTTC
CASSFRDRAYEQYF
>TRBV7-2|TRBJ2-2|TRBD2|few
TGTGCCAGCAGCCCCGGGGGGTCGAACACCGGGGAGCTGTTTTTT
CASSPGGSNTGELFF
>TRBV9|TRBJ2-3|NA|NA
TGTGCCAGCAGCGCGGGACGGAGCATAGATACGCAGTATTTT
CASSAGRSIDTQYF
>TRBV5-1|TRBJ2-2|NA|few
TGCGCCAGCAGCTTTAGGACGGGAGAGAATGCCGGGGAGCTGTTTTTT
CASSFRTGENAGELFF
>TRBV3-1|TRBJ2-2|TRBD2|once
TGTGCCAGCAGCCAAGGGAAACTAGCGGGATACCCCGGGGAGCTGTTTTTT
CASSQGKLAGYPGELFF
>TRBV30|TRBJ2-6|NA|few
TGTGCCTGGGGGAACGGACGTCTCTCTGGGGCCAACGTCCTGACTTTC
CAWGNGRLSGANVLTF
>TRBV7-9|TRBJ1-5|TRBD1|many
TGTGCCAGCAGCTTAGGACAGGGAAATCAGCCCCAGCATTTT
CASSLGQGNQPQHF
>TRBV20-1|TRBJ2-3|TRBD2|few
TGCAGTGCGAAACTAGCGGGAGATCCGGATACGCAGTATTTT
CSAKLAGDPDTQYF
>TRBV5-1|TRBJ2-5|NA|few
TGCGCCAGCAGCCGGACGATCCAAGAGACCCAGTACTTC
CASSRTIQETQYF
>TRBV6-5|TRBJ1-1|TRBD1|NA
TGTGCCAGCAGTTACTTGGACAGGGTAACTGAAGCTTTCTTT
CASSYLDRVTEAFF
>TRBV14|TRBJ2-2|TRBD2|few
TGTGCCAGCAGCCACATCGCCGGGACTAGAACCGGGGAGCTGTTTTTT
CASSHIAGTRTGELFF
>TRBV10-3|TRBJ2-7|NA|NA
TGTGCCATCAGTGAGTCTCCGGGGGCCTACGAGCAGTACTTC
CAISESPGAYEQYF
>TRBV20-1|TRBJ2-3|NA|NA
TGCAGTGCTAGACCAGGGGCTAGTTCAGATACGCAGTATTTT
CSARPGASSDTQYF
>TRBV5-1|TRBJ2-7|TRBD2|once
TGCGCCAGCAGCTCCGGCAGCGGGAGCTCCTACGAGCAGTACTTC
CASSSGSGSSYEQYF
>TRBV2|TRBJ2-7|TRBD2|NA
TGTGCCAGCAGGGGCCTAGCGGGAGGGTCACGGATCGAGCAGTACTTC
CASRGLAGGSRIEQYF
>TRBV25-1|TRBJ2-2|TRBD1|few
TGTGCCAGCTCTTCAGCGGGACAGGGGATGGTCGGGGAGCTGTTTTTT
CASSSAGQGMVGELFF
>TRBV29-1|TRBJ1-1|NA|few
TGCAGCGCTGGGGATGAATATGCTTTCTTT
CSAGDEYAFF
>TRBV7-2|TRBJ2-7|NA|NA
TGTGCCAGCAGCTTAGGGGATTACTACGAGCAGTACTTC
CASSLGDYYEQYF
>TRBV5-1|TRBJ2-1|TRBD2|NA
TGCGCCAGCAGCCCACAGCTTCTGGTAGCGGGACACAATGAGCAGTTCTTC
CASSPQLLVAGHNEQFF
>TRBV6-2/TRBV6-3|TRBJ2-1|NA|NA
TGTGCCAGCAGTTACCGCGGGACCGGGAACACTGAGCAGTTCTTC
CASSYRGTGNTEQFF
>TRBV9|TRBJ2-1|TRBD1|few
TGTGCCAGCAGCGGTGGGGGGACAGGGTACAATGAGCAGTTCTTC
CASSGGGTGYNEQFF
>TRBV4-2|TRBJ2-6|NA|NA
TGTGCCAGCAGCCAAGGTTACTTCCCAGGGGCGCTCCTCTCTGGGGCCAACGTCCTGACTTTC
CASSQGYFPGALLSGANVLTF